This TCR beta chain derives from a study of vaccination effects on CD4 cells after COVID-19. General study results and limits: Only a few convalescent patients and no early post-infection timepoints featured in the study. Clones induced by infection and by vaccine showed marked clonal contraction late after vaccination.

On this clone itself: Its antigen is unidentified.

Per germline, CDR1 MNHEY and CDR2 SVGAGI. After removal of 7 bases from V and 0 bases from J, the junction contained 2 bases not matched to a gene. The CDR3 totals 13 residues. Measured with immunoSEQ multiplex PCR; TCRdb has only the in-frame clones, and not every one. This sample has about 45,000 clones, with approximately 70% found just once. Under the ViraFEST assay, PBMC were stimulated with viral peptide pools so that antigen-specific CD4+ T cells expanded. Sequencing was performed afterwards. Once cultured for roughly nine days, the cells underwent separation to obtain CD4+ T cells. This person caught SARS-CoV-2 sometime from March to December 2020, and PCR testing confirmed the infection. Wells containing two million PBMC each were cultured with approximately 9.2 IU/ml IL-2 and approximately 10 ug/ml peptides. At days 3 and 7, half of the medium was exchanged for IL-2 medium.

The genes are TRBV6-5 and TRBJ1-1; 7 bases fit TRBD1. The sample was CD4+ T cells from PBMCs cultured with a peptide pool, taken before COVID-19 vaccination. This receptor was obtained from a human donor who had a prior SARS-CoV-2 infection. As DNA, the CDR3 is TGTGCCAGCATGGGACAGCTGAACACTGAAGCTTTCTTT. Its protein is CASMGQLNTEAFF.